These T cell receptor beta chains were read from a single sample in a study of T-cell reconstitution after alpha-beta-depleted transplantation in children. TCRdb reprocessed the PCR reads via MiXCR and lists one record per CDR3 protein. Of around 960,000 distinct CDR3 sequences in the sample, 25% to 30% were seen once. Material: PBMCs, mostly from graft donor cells, obtained 360 days after TCRalphabeta/CD19-depleted stem cell transplant. The source is a boy younger than two who had a stem cell transplant for SCID, so the T cells may come from the graft donor. Both conserved end residues are part of each CDR3. D genes are given only for firm matches. Size values are once, few and many counts, or a class for expanded clones, and some rows have none.

>TRBJ2-7|few|TRBV24-1|TRBD2
CATSDPGGSGGYEQYF
TGTGCCACCAGTGACCCAGGAGGTAGCGGGGGATACGAGCAGTACTTC
>TRBJ2-7|few|TRBV5-1|NA
CASSPPTGLLYEQYF
TGCGCCAGCAGCCCGCCGACAGGACTTCTGTACGAGCAGTACTTC
>TRBJ2-3|few|TRBV12-3/TRBV12-4|TRBD2
CASSLNLYRGLAPDTQYF
TGTGCCAGCAGTTTAAATCTGTATAGGGGACTAGCGCCAGATACGCAGTATTTT
>TRBJ2-5|few|TRBV7-8|NA
CASSLLRLGETQYF
TGTGCCAGCAGCTTATTACGACTAGGAGAGACCCAGTACTTC
>TRBJ2-3|few|TRBV12-3/TRBV12-4|TRBD2
CASSSAGTRPSTDTQYF
TGTGCCAGCAGTTCTGCCGGGACTAGGCCTAGCACAGATACGCAGTATTTT
>TRBJ2-1|NA|TRBV6-2/TRBV6-3|NA
CASGYSLNEQFF
TGTGCCAGCGGGTACTCCCTCAATGAGCAGTTCTTC
>TRBJ2-1|few|TRBV9|NA
CASSVASSYNEQFF
TGTGCCAGCAGCGTGGCGAGCTCCTACAATGAGCAGTTCTTC
>TRBJ2-2|NA|TRBV4-3|TRBD2
CASSQDPLAGGWTGELFF
TGCGCCAGCAGCCAAGACCCACTAGCGGGGGGATGGACCGGGGAGCTGTTTTTT
>TRBJ2-4|NA|TRBV28|NA
CASSPLPGSKNIQYF
TGTGCCAGCAGCCCTCTCCCAGGGAGCAAAAACATTCAGTACTTC
>TRBJ1-1|NA|TRBV6-1|NA
CASTFSPGAGGTEAFF
TGTGCCAGCACCTTTTCCCCAGGGGCGGGGGGCACTGAAGCTTTCTTT
>TRBJ2-2|few|TRBV2|NA
CASYQDTGELFF
TGTGCCAGCTACCAAGACACCGGGGAGCTGTTTTTT
>TRBJ2-5|few|TRBV5-1|NA
CASSLEVSGKTQYF
TGCGCCAGCAGCTTGGAAGTATCAGGGAAGACCCAGTACTTC
>TRBJ2-5|few|TRBV12-3/TRBV12-4|NA
CASSLMGGYPQETQYF
TGTGCCAGCAGTTTAATGGGGGGCTACCCTCAAGAGACCCAGTACTTC
>TRBJ2-2|NA|TRBV7-8|TRBD2
CASSAQRGFVGELFF
TGTGCCAGCAGTGCCCAGCGGGGGTTCGTCGGGGAGCTGTTTTTT
>TRBJ1-1|NA|TRBV19|TRBD1
CATRETGVLYPEAFF
TGTGCCACAAGAGAAACAGGGGTCCTATACCCTGAAGCTTTCTTT
>TRBJ2-6|NA|TRBV5-1|TRBD1
CASSGGQASSGANVLTF
TGCGCCAGCAGCGGGGGACAGGCGAGCTCTGGGGCCAACGTCCTGACTTTC
>TRBJ2-1|once|TRBV4-1|TRBD1
CASSPHPYRGTYNEQFF
TGCGCCAGCAGCCCCCACCCATACAGGGGGACGTACAATGAGCAGTTCTTC
>TRBJ1-4|NA|TRBV12-3/TRBV12-4|NA
CASRRMGEKLFF
TGTGCCAGCAGAAGGATGGGAGAAAAACTGTTTTTT
>TRBJ1-2|NA|TRBV27|TRBD1
CASSYTGGLGGYTF
TGTGCCAGCAGTTATACAGGGGGGCTAGGGGGCTACACCTTC
>TRBJ1-5|once|TRBV20-1|NA
CSATDSNQPQHF
TGCAGTGCTACCGACAGCAATCAGCCCCAGCATTTT
>TRBJ1-5|NA|TRBV12-3/TRBV12-4|NA
CASRLGLLEGQPQHF
TGTGCCAGCAGGCTCGGGCTCCTCGAGGGACAGCCCCAGCATTTT
>TRBJ1-2|few|TRBV21-1|NA
CASSRHGGYTF
TGTGCCAGCAGCAGGCACGGGGGCTACACCTTC
>TRBJ2-5|few|TRBV29-1|NA
CSVGPNLRETQYF
TGCAGCGTGGGTCCCAACCTAAGGGAGACCCAGTACTTC
>TRBJ2-1|NA|TRBV19|TRBD1
CASRPLGTGKDNEQFF
TGTGCCAGTCGGCCACTTGGGACAGGGAAGGACAATGAGCAGTTCTTC